The clone carrying this T cell receptor (beta chain) was found a few times. No antigen is known for it. This sample was included in a study of CD8 T cells in ankylosing spondylitis. General study points: Ankylosing spondylitis blood appeared to be characterized by a TCR beta motif of eight or nine highly homologous variants.

TCRdb analysed the 5' RACE reads with MiXCR anew, one entry per CDR3 protein. In the table there are some 700,000 distinct CDR3 sequences, around 19% of which are singletons. After removal of 6 bases from V and 4 bases from J, the junction contained 10 bases not matched to a gene. The CDR3 length is 15 residues. Per the germline V gene, CDR1 is LGHDT and CDR2 is YNNKEL (reference sequence). The specimen sequenced was blood, either unsorted or a sorted T cell fraction (not recorded which). This TCR was recovered from a male donor with ankylosing spondylitis. This chain joins TRBV3-1 and TRBJ1-2, with TRBD1 matching over 8 bases. CDR3 coding DNA: TGTGCCAGCAGGCCCAATGAACAGGGGGGCTATGGCTACACCTTC. This gives the protein CASRPNEQGGYGYTF.